The TCR beta chain described here comes from a study of shared clonotypes between healthy human individuals. Study observations and caveats: Memory subsets generally showed smaller estimated richness than naive subsets did.

The CDR3 consists of 14 residues. The germline V gene has CDR1 MNHEY and CDR2 SVGAGI. Details on this clone: What it recognizes is unknown.

Generated by immunoSEQ multiplex PCR, the TCRdb table keeps only in-frame clones and is missing some. The sample has 640,000 or so clones; roughly 78% are singletons. The sequenced material came from memory CD4+ T cells sorted from blood. Subset in this sample: CD45RA-negative fraction. J is TRBJ2-5 and V is TRBV6-5; the D is unclear. The end of the DNA aligns better with TRBJ2-7, so the J call may be wrong. The receptor comes from a woman aged 25 to 45 in good health. The CDR3 nucleotides are TGTGCCAGCAGTGTACAGAGTCAGAACTACGAGCAGTACTTC. Translation: CASSVQSQNYEQYF.